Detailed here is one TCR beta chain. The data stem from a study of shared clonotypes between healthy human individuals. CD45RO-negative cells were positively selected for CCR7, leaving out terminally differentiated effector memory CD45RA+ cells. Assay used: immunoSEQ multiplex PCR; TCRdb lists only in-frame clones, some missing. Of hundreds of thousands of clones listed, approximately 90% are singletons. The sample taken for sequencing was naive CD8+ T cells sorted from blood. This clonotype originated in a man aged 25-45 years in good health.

CDR3 nucleotide sequence: TGTGCCAGCAGCTTGCAGGGGACTGAAGCTTTCTTT. Its protein is CASSLQGTEAFF. This chain links TRBV5-4 with TRBJ1-1; D is possibly TRBD1 (6 bases). The CDR3 sequence is 12 residues long. Germline CDR1 is SGHNT and CDR2 is YYREEE (reference sequence). Trimming took off 1 base at V and 5 bases at J, with 6 bases between the two ends.